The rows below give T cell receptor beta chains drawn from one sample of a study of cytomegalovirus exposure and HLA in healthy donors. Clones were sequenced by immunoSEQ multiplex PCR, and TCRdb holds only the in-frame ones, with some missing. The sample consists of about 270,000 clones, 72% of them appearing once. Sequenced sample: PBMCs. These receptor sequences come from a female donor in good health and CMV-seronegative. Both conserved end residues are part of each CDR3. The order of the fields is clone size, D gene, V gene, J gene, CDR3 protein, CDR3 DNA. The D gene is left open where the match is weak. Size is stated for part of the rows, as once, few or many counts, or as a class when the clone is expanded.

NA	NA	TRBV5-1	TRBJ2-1	CASSLEGAGEQFF	TGCGCCAGCAGCTTAGAAGGGGCCGGTGAGCAGTTCTTC
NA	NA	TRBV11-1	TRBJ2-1	CASSLASSSYNEQFF	TGTGCCAGCAGCTTAGCGTCTAGCTCCTACAATGAGCAGTTCTTC
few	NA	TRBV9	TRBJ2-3	CASSVSGAQDTQYF	TGTGCCAGCAGCGTATCCGGAGCACAAGATACGCAGTATTTT
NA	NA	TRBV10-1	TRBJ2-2	CASSESSNTGELFF	TGCGCCAGCAGTGAGTCGTCAAACACCGGGGAGCTGTTTTTT
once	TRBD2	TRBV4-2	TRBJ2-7	CASSQGGLAGTYEQYF	TGTGCCAGCAGCCAAGGAGGACTAGCGGGAACCTACGAGCAGTACTTC
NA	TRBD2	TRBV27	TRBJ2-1	CASSLWASGRPEFF	TGTGCCAGCAGTTTATGGGCTAGCGGGCGCCCGGAGTTCTTC
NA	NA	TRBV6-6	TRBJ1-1	CASGEGGTEAFF	TGTGCCAGCGGCGAGGGTGGGACTGAAGCTTTCTTT
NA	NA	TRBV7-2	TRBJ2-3	CASSLRGKPTDTQYF	TGTGCCAGCAGCTTAAGGGGCAAGCCCACAGATACGCAGTATTTT
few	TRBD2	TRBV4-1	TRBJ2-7	CASSKGLAGGGYEQYF	TGCGCCAGCAGCAAAGGACTAGCGGGAGGTGGCTACGAGCAGTACTTC
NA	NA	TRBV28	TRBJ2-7	CASRSPIFYEQYF	TGTGCCAGCCGGTCTCCGATCTTCTACGAGCAGTACTTC
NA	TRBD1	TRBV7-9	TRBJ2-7	CASSLGDRGNEQYF	TGTGCCAGCAGCTTAGGGGACAGGGGCAACGAGCAGTACTTC
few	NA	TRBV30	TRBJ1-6	CAWSPKRRDNSPLHF	TGTGCCTGGAGCCCGAAACGGAGAGATAATTCACCCCTCCACTTT
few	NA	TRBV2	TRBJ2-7	CASSDDGGTEQYF	TGTGCCAGCAGTGACGATGGAGGGACCGAGCAGTACTTC
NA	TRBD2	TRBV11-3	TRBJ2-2	CASSPRLAGGTGELFF	TGTGCCAGCAGCCCGAGACTAGCGGGAGGCACCGGGGAGCTGTTTTTT
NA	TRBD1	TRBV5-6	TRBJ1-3	CASSFSGTVEKTIYF	TGTGCCAGCAGCTTCTCCGGGACAGTAGAAAAGACCATATATTTT
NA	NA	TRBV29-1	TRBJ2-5	CSVEKWDSKEETQYF	TGCAGCGTTGAAAAATGGGACTCGAAAGAAGAGACCCAGTACTTC
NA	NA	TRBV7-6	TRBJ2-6	CASSSLAVRAGANVLTF	TGTGCCAGCAGCTCACTAGCAGTCAGGGCGGGGGCCAACGTCCTGACTTTC
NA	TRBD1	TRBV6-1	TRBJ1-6	CASCPGQYNSPLHF	TGTGCCAGCTGTCCGGGACAGTATAATTCACCCCTCCACTTT
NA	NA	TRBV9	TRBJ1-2	CASSVAGNYGYTF	TGTGCCAGCAGCGTAGCAGGGAATTATGGCTACACCTTC
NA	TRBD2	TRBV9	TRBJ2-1	CASSELAGGPYNEQFF	TGTGCCAGCAGTGAACTAGCGGGAGGGCCCTACAATGAGCAGTTCTTC
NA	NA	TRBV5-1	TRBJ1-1	CASSLAGLENTEAFF	TGCGCCAGCAGCTTGGCCGGGTTGGAGAACACTGAAGCTTTCTTT
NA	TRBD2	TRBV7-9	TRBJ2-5	CASSFGLAGVETQYF	TGTGCCAGCAGCTTTGGGCTAGCGGGAGTAGAGACCCAGTACTTC
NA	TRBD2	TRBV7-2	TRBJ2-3	CASSHVTSGTDTQYF	TGTGCCAGCAGCCACGTGACTAGCGGCACAGATACGCAGTATTTT
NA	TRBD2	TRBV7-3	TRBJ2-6	CASSPRGGFSGANVLTF	TGTGCCAGCAGCCCTCGGGGGGGTTTCTCCGGGGCCAACGTCCTGACTTTC
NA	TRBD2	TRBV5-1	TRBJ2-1	CASSFATSGSNNEQFF	TGCGCCAGCAGTTTTGCTACTAGCGGGAGTAACAATGAGCAGTTCTTC
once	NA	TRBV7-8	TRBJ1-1	CASSLERGTEAFF	TGTGCCAGCAGCTTAGAACGGGGCACTGAAGCTTTCTTT
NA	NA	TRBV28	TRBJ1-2	CASRSPEFFGYGYTF	TGTGCCAGCAGATCGCCGGAGTTTTTCGGCTATGGCTACACCTTC
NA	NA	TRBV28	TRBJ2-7	CASSYGGEQYF	TGTGCCAGCAGCTACGGGGGCGAGCAGTACTTC
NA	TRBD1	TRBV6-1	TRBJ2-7	CASRPRTGIYEQYF	TGTGCCAGCAGGCCCCGGACAGGGATCTACGAGCAGTACTTC
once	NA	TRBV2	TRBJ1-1	CASMEDGQTAEAFF	TGTGCCAGCATGGAGGATGGACAGACGGCTGAAGCTTTCTTT